This section outlines one T cell receptor (beta chain) sequence together with its context. CDR1 is GTSNPN, CDR2 SVGIG, per germline (reference sequence). V lost 8 bases and J 8 bases, leaving 12 bases between the germline ends. The CDR3 sequence is 10 residues long. The sample comes from a study of blood T cell repertoires in COVID-19. Assay used: immunoSEQ multiplex PCR; TCRdb lists only in-frame clones, some missing. This sample carries over 130,000 clones, around 90% of them seen once, and the ten largest clones take 11%. This chain links TRBV30 with TRBJ1-2; D unresolved. The sequenced sample consisted of peripheral blood. This TCR was sampled from a woman older than 75 with acute or convalescent COVID-19. The CDR3 loop reads CAPRGSGYTF. In nucleotides, the CDR3 is TGTGCCCCCAGAGGATCGGGCTACACCTTC.